This TCR beta chain is drawn from a study of OX40 agonist ivuxolimab in advanced cancers. Blood was sampled at baseline, cycle 4 day 1, and cycle 7 day 1. Findings and caveats of the study: Among the least clonally expanded were partial responders at 0.1-3.0 mg/kg. By week 6 at 0.1 to 3.0 mg/kg, blood CD4+ and CD8+ T cells had expanded clonally.

In the case of this clone: Its antigen is unknown.

This CDR3 spans 14 amino acids. Germline loops: CDR1 SQVTM, CDR2 ANQGSEA. Trimming cost V 4 bases and J 5 bases; bases outside gene matches: 9. Assay: immunoSEQ multiplex PCR; the TCRdb copy retains only in-frame clones and omits some. The repertoire holds tens of thousands of clones, with over 80% as singletons. The clonotype originates from an adult with an advanced solid tumor such as melanoma, head and neck, liver or kidney cancer. The specimen was CD4+ or CD8+ T cells sorted from blood, collected in a trial of the OX40 agonist ivuxolimab. The rearrangement joins TRBV29-1 to TRBJ2-7; TRBD1 aligns across 9 bases. CDR3 nucleotides: TGCAGCGTTGCCGTGCGGACAGGGGTGAACGAGCAGTACTTC. Translation: CSVAVRTGVNEQYF.